This T cell receptor (beta chain) was captured by sequencing in a study of T cell responses to AZD1222 COVID-19 vaccine. Germline CDR1 reads MGHRA; CDR2 reads YSYEKL. The length of the CDR3 is 15 residues. The trim removed 3 bases at V and 6 bases at J, leaving 8 bases unmatched. Method: immunoSEQ multiplex PCR; TCRdb's copy keeps in-frame clones and lacks some. The table lists around 130,000 clones, approximately 86% of them singletons. This clone was counted a single time. The chain employs TRBV4-1 and TRBJ1-5; TRBD1 aligns across 7 bases. The TCR was taken from an adult who received the AZD1222 COVID-19 vaccine. The sample here was peripheral blood, taken 28 days after the second AZD1222 dose. In DNA form, the CDR3 reads TGCGCCAGCAGCCAGTGGGGACAGTTGGGTCAGCCCCAGCATTTT. Protein: CASSQWGQLGQPQHF.